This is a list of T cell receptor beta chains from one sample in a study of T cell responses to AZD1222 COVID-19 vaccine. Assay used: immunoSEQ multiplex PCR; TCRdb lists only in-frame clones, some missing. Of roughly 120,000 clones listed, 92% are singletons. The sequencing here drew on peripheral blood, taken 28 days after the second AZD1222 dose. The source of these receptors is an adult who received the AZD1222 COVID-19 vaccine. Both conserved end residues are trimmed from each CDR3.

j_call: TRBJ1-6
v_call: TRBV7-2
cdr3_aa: ASSLVGSGAYNSPLH

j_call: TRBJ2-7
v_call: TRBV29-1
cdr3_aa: SRQELCYEQY

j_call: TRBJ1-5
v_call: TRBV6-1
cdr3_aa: ASSEVGANQPQH

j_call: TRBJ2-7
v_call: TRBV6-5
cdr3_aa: ASSRTGQGAYEQY

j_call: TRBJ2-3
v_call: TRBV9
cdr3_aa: ASSVAGTYTDTQY

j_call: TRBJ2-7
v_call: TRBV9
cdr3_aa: ASSQVAGAAYEQY

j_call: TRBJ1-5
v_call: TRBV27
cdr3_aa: ASSQSGNQPQH

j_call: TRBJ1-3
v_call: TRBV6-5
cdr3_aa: ASSRDRVAGNTIY

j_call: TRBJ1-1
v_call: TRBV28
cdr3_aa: ASSFFRGRTEAF

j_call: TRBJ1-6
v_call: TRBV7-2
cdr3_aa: ASSTGYFSPLH

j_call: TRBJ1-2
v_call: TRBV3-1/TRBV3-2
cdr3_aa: ASSQALGGSRGYT

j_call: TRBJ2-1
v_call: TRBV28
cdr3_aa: ASSSTGQGENEQF

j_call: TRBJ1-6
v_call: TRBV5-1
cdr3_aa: ASSPPTGNNSPLH

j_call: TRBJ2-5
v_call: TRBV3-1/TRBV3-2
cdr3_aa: ASSRKAGLAGGETQY

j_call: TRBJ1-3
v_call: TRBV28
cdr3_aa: ASSLGRTGNTIY

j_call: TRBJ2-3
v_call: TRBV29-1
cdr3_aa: SAGGSTDTQY

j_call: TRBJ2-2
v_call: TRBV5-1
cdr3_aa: ASSLNPGSTGELF

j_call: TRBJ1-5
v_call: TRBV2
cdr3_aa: ASKTGSREPQH

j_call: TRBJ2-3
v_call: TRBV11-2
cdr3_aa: ASRRVTDTQY

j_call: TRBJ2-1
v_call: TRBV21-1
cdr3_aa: ASSTKRGSDNEQF

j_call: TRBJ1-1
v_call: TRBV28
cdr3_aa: ASTLAPLNTEAF

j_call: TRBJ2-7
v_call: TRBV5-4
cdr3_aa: ASSLVGTAYEQY

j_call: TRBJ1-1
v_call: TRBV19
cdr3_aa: ASSENRDRGLFSEAF

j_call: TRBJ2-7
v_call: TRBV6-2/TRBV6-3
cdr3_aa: ASSYGRGRDEQY

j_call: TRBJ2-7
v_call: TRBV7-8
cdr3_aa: ASSELAGGGYEQY

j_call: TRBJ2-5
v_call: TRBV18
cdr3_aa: ASSPPSGGAFEETQY

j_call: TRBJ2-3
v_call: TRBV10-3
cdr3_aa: AISEATSGSSDTQY

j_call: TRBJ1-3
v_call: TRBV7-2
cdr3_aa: ASSLEGGRGNTIY

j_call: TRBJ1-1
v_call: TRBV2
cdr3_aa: ASRGRTGANTEAF

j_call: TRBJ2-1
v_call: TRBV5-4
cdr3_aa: ASSLAGGPDEQF

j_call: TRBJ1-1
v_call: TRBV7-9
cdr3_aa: ASSSVGAF

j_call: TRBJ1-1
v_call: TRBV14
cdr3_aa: ASSRTVGLGAF

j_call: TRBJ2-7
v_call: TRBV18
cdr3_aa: ASSSQGGISLEQY

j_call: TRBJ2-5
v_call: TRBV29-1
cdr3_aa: SVGTAPTAIETQY

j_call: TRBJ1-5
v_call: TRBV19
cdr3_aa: ASSIARDSYSNQPQH

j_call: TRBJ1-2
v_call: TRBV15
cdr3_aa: ATSRDRTGWVYT

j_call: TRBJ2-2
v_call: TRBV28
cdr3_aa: ASSLRTAVFHGELF

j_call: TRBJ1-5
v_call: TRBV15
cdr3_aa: ATSRDRVGYQPQH

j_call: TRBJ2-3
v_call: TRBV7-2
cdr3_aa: ASSTGLAVTDTQY

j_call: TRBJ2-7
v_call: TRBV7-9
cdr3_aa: ASSQTGGVIYEQY